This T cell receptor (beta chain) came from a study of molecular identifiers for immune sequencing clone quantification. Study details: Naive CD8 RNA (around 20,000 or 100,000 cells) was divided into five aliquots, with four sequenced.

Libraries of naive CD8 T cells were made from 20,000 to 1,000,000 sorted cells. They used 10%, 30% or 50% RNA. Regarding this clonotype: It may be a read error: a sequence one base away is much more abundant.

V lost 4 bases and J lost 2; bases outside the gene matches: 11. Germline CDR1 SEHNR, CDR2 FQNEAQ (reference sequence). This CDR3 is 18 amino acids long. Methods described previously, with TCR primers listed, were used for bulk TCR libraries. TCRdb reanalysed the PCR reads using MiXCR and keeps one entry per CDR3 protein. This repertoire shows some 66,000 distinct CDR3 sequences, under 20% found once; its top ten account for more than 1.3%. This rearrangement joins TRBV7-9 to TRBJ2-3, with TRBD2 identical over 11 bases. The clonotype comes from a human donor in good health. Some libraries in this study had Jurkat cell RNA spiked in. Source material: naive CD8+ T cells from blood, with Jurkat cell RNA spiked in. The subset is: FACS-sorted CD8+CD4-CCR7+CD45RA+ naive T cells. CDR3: CASSSSIAGGPNTDTQYF. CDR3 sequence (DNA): TGTGCCAGCAGCTCGTCGATAGCGGGAGGGCCGAACACAGATACGCAGTATTTT.